This record concerns one T cell receptor (beta chain) sequence. Its antigen remains undetermined. The record has no base qualities; no much larger clone is one base away. V is clipped by 0 bases and J by 1 base, and the sequence between their germline boundaries is 10 bases long. The CDR3 starts with the cysteine, ends with the phenylalanine, and has 16 residues. Only the CDR3 part of the read is kept: 48 bases, read in frame from the first base. Looking up the germline V gene yields CDR1 SGHRS and CDR2 YFSETQ. From each donor, a single peripheral blood sample of 100 to 150 mL on average was drawn into heparinised tubes. A BD FACSAria II and a panel including CD45RO, CCR7, CD25, CD127, CD95 and CD27 were used to sort naive, central memory, regulatory and stem cell-like memory CD4+ T cells. All sorted populations exceeded 98% purity. Right away, PBMCs were isolated by Lymphoprep density gradient centrifugation and were stained directly, with no culture step. So that batch effects would be minimized, each experiment stained and sorted samples in pairs, pairing one healthy donor with one patient.

All of the isolated RNA was reverse transcribed with the High Capacity cDNA Reverse Transcription Kit, so expressed TCRB transcripts were sequenced. Deep immunoSEQ sequencing was applied to naive, central memory and regulatory T cell samples, giving an average of roughly 3.5 million total reads per sample. Sorted cells were lysed in RLT buffer, and RNA was extracted using DNase-treated RNeasy Micro or Mini kits according to cell number. Each cell subset was processed on its own to prevent cross-contamination, while patient and healthy donor samples were processed together. The immunoSEQ multiplex PCR was used to amplify TCRB sequences from cDNA, generating 87-bp fragments that spanned the CDR3 region. Sequencing of the amplicons was performed on the Illumina HiSeq platform. Concerning the study's data processing: PCR bias was computationally corrected using synthetic template baselines, reads within Hamming distance 2 were collapsed, and singletons that could not be merged were discarded. Reads were aligned to IMGT to assign V, D and J genes, CDR3 length, and insertions or deletions at six rearrangement sites. Within each subset, clonotype counts were normalized to the number of sorted cells before true diversity and Gini coefficients were calculated with the tcR R package. The overlap coefficient, calculated on TCRB nucleotide sequences, was used to quantify repertoire sharing. TCRdb's version of the immuneACCESS table is confined to in-frame rearrangements and falls short of the full clone set. An unresolved V gene accounts for under half of the shortfall where checked; the remainder is of unknown origin. D and trimming come from the DNA, and the V and J calls and clone size come from that table. The sample yields tens of thousands of clones; around 60% were counted once. The top ten clones comprise 2% to 3% of the sample.

The data originate from a study of beta chain features in type 1 diabetes (dated by TCRdb to between 2018 and 2020). With regard to the full study: Mean age, gender distribution, total cell number and subset yield did not differ between patients and healthy donors. Regulatory and stem cell-like memory subsets were obtained from only 8 patients and roughly 8 healthy donors, while naive and central memory subsets were obtained from all 28 donors. The study compared TCRB repertoires of sorted circulating CD4+ T cell subsets between recently diagnosed type 1 diabetes patients and matched healthy donors. A total of 90 million to 120 million sorted cells were examined across all samples, and a strong correlation was observed between cell number per subset and RNA yield. What the research found in general, with its limitations: Only small numbers of individuals were included in the HLA sub-analyses, which left unresolved whether HLA type had any influence on TCRB rearrangement. Fewer insertions and more nucleotide deletions at VDJ recombination sites were observed in patients with type 1 diabetes, implying thymic rearrangement abnormalities. Naive, central memory and regulatory TCRB repertoires appeared to be more alike among patients than among healthy donors. Because cDNA rather than genomic DNA was sequenced, highly expressing activated cells could have been over-represented, although no difference in activation and CD3 levels was found between groups. In all four CD4+ subsets, TCRB CDR3 length was moderately but significantly shorter in type 1 diabetes patients. Shorter templates might be favored by PCR, yet because patient and control samples were amplified and corrected together, any such skew would affect both groups equally.

Sequencing was performed on Tregs from blood. The sample's cell subset or site label, in plain terms: regulatory CD4+ T cells. This receptor chain uses TRBV5-1 and TRBJ2-2; possibly the D gene is TRBD2, per 5 matching bases. This clonotype was obtained from a woman aged 30 to 39 with type 1 diabetes. The DNA is as follows: TGCGCCAGCAGCTTGGCACCCGGAGGGAACACCGGGGAGCTGTTTTTT. Translated, this gives CASSLAPGGNTGELFF. With all but the CDR3 taken from the reference TRBV5-1 and TRBJ2-2 genes, the full variable domain is: KAGVTQTPRYLIKTRGQQVTLSCSPISGHRSVSWYQQTPGQGLQFLFEYFSETQRNKGNFPGRFSGRQFSNSRSEMNVSTLELGDSALYLCASSLAPGGNTGELFFGEGSRLTVL.